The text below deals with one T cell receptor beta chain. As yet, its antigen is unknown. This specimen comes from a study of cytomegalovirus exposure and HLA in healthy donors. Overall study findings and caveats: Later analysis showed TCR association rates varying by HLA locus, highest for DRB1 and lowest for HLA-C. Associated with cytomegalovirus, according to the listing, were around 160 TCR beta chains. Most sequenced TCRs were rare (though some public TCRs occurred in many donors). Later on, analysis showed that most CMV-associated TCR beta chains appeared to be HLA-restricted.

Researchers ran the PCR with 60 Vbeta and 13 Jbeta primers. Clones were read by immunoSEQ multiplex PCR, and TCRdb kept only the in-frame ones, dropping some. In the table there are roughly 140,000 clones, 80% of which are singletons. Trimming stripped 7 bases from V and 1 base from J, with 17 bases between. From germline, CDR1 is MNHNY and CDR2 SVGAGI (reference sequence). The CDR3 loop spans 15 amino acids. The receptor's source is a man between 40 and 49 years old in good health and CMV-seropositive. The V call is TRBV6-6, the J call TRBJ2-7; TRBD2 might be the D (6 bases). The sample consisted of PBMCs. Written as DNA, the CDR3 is TGTGCCAGCACTCCCCGGGAGCAACGATCCTACGAGCAGTACTTC. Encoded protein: CASTPREQRSYEQYF.